Sequencing of this TCR beta chain was carried out in a study of siplizumab effects on memory and regulatory T cells. Here immunoSEQ multiplex PCR was the method, and the copy in TCRdb shows in-frame clones only, minus some. The sample consists of roughly 68,000 clones, around 96% of them appearing once. V shed 0 bases and J shed 5 bases, with 11 bases lying between them. The CDR3 is made up of 14 amino acids. The germline CDR1 and CDR2 sequences are SGDLS and YYNGEE. What was sequenced was naive CD8+ T cells sorted from blood. This sequence originates from a human donor in good health. The rearrangement links TRBV9 to TRBJ2-5, with D uncertain. The CDR3 coding sequence is TGTGCCAGCAGCGTAGAAGGAAACGGGGAGACCCAGTACTTC. Translating gives CASSVEGNGETQYF.